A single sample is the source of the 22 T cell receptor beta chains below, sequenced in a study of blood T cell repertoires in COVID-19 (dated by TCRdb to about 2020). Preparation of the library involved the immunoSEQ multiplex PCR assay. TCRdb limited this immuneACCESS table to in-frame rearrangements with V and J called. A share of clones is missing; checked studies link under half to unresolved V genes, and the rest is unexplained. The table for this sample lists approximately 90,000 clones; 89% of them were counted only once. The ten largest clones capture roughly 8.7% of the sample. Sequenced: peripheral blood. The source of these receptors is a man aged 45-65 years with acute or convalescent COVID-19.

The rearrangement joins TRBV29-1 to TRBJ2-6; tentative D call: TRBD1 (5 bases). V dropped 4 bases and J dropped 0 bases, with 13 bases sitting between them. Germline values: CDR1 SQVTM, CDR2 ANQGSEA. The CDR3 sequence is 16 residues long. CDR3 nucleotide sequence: TGCAGCGTTGGCGACAGTTTCAACTCTGGGGCCAACGTCCTGACTTTC. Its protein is CSVGDSFNSGANVLTF.

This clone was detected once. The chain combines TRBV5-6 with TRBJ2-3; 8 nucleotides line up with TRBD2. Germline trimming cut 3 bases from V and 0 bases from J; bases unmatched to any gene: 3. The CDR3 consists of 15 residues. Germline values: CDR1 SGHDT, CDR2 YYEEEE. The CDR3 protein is CASSWRGASTDTQYF. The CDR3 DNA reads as TGTGCCAGCAGCTGGCGGGGGGCCAGCACAGATACGCAGTATTTT.

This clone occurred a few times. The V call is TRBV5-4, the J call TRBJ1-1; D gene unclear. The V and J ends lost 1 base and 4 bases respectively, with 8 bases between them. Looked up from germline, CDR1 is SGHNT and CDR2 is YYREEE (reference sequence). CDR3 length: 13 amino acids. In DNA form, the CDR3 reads TGTGCCAGCAGCTTGACTGAGGGCACTGAAGCTTTCTTT. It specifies CASSLTEGTEAFF.

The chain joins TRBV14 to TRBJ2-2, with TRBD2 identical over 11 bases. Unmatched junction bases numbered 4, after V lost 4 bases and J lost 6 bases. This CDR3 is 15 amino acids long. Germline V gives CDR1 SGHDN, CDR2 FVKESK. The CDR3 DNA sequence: TGTGCCAGCAGCCTGAGACTAGCGGGGTCCGGGGAGCTGTTTTTT. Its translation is CASSLRLAGSGELFF.

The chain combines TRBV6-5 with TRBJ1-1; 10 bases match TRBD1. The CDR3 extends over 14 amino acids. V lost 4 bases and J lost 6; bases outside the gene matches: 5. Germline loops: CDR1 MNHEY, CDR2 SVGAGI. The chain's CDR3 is CASSSPGTGAEAFF. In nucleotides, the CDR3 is TGTGCCAGCAGTTCCCCCGGGACAGGGGCTGAAGCTTTCTTT.

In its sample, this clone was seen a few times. CDR3 in DNA: TGTGCCAGCAGCGGACGGCGGGCCTCCTGGCGTGAGACCCAGTACTTC. Encoded protein: CASSGRRASWRETQYF. This chain connects TRBV7-9 to TRBJ2-5, with TRBD2 as a possible D gene (5 bases). V gave up 5 bases and J gave up 5 bases, with 21 bases separating them. This CDR3 has 16 amino acids. CDR1 and CDR2 (germline): SEHNR, FQNEAQ (reference sequence).

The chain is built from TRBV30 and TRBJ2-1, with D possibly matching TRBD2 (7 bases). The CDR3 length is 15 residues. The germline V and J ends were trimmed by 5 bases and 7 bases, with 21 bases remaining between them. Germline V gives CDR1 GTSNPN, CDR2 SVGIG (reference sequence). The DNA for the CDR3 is TGTGCCTGGCTCTTCGGTGGGGGGGGGCCGAATGAGCAGTTCTTC. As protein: CAWLFGGGGPNEQFF.

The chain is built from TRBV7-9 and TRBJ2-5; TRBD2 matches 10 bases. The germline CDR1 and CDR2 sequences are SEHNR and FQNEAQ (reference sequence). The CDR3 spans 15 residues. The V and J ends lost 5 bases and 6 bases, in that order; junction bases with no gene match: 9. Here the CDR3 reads CASSVDLAGVQTQYF. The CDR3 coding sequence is TGTGCCAGCAGCGTCGATCTAGCGGGGGTACAGACCCAGTACTTC. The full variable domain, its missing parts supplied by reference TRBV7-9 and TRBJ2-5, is DTGVSQNPRHKITKRGQNVTFRCDPISEHNRLYWYRQTLGQGPEFLTYFQNEAQLEKSRLLSDRFSAERPKGSFSTLEIQRTEQGDSAMYLCASSVDLAGVQTQYFGPGTRLLVL.

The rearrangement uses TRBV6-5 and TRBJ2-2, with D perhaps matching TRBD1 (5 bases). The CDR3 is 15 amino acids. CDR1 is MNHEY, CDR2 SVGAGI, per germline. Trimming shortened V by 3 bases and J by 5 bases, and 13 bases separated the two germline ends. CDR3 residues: CASSYRGSETGELFF. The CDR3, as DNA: TGTGCCAGCAGTTATAGGGGCAGTGAAACCGGGGAGCTGTTTTTT.

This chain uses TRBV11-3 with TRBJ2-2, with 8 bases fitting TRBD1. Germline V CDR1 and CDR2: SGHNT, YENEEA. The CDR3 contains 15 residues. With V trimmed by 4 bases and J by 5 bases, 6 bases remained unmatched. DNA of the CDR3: TGTGCCAGCAGCTCTGTCAGGGGGCATACCGGGGAGCTGTTTTTT. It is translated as CASSSVRGHTGELFF.

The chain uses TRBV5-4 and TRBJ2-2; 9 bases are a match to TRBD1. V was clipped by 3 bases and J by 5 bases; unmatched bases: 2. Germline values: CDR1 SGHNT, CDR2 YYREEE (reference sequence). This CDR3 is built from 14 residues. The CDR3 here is CASSSGTGTGELFF. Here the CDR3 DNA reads TGTGCCAGCAGCTCCGGGACAGGGACCGGGGAGCTGTTTTTT.

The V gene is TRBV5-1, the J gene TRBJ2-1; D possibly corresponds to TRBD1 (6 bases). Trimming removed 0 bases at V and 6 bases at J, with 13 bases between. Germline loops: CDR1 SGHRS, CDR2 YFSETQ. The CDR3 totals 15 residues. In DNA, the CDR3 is TGCGCCAGCAGCTTGGCACTGACAGGAACCAATGAGCAGTTCTTC. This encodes CASSLALTGTNEQFF.

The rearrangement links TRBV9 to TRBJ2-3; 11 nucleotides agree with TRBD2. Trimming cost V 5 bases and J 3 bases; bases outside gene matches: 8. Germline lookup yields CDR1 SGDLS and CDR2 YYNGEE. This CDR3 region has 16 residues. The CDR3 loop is CASRPSLAGGTDTQYF. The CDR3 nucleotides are TGTGCCAGCAGACCGAGCCTAGCGGGGGGAACAGATACGCAGTATTTT.

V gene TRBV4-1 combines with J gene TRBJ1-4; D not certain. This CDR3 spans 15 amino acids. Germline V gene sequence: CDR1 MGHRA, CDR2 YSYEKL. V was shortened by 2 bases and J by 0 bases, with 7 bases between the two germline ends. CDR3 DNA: TGCGCCAGCAGCCAATTACTGACAACTAATGAAAAACTGTTTTTT. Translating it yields CASSQLLTTNEKLFF.

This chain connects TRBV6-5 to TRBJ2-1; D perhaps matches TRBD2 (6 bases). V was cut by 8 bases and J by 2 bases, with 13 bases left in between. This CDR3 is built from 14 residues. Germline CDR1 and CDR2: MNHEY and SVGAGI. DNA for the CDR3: TGTGCCAGCTTTCGGGGGATCCCCTACAATGAGCAGTTCTTC. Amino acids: CASFRGIPYNEQFF.

The CDR3 reads CASSPPVLGRGPAFF. The CDR3 nucleotides are TGTGCCAGTAGTCCCCCGGTTCTGGGCAGGGGCCCTGCTTTCTTT. The chain couples TRBV19 to TRBJ1-1; D may be TRBD1 (6 bases). Germline loops: CDR1 LNHDA, CDR2 SQIVND (reference sequence). Trimming stripped 5 bases from V and 11 bases from J, with 24 bases between. This CDR3 region has 15 residues.

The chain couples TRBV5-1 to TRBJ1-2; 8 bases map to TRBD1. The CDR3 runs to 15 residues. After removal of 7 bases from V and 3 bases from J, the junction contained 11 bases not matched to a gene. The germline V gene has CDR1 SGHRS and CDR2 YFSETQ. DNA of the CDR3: TGCGCCAGCGGTTCAGGAGGGACAGGAGACTATGGCTACACCTTC. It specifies CASGSGGTGDYGYTF.

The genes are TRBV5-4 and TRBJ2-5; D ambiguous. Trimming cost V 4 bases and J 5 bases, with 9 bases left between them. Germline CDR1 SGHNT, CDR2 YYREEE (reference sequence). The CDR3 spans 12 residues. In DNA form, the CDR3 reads TGTGCCAGCAGCATGGGCGCGGAGACCCAGTACTTC. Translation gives CASSMGAETQYF.

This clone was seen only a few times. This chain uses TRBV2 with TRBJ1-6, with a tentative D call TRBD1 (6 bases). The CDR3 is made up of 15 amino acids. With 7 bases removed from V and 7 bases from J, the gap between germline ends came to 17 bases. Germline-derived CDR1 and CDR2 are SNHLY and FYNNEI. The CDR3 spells CASNEGGTWNSPLHF. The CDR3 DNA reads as TGTGCCAGCAACGAAGGTGGGACATGGAATTCACCCCTCCACTTT.

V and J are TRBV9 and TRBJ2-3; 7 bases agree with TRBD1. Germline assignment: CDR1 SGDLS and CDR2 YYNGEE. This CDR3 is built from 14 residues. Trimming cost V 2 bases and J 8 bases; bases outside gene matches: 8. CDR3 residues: CASSVSTGSGTQYF. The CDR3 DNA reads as TGTGCCAGCAGCGTCTCGACAGGGTCAGGTACGCAGTATTTT.

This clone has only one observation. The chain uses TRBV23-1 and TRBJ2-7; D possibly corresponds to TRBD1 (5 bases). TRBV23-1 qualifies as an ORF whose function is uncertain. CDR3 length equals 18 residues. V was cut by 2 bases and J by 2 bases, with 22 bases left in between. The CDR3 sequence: CASSQPISGAKETYEQYV. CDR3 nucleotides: TGCGCCAGCAGTCAACCCATAAGTGGGGCGAAGGAGACCTACGAGCAGTACGTC.

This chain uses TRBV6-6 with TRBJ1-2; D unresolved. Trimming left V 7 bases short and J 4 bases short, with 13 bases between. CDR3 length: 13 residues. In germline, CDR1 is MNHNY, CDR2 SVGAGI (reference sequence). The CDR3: CASNLRDVYGYTF. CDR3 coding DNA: TGTGCCAGCAACTTGCGGGATGTCTATGGCTACACCTTC.